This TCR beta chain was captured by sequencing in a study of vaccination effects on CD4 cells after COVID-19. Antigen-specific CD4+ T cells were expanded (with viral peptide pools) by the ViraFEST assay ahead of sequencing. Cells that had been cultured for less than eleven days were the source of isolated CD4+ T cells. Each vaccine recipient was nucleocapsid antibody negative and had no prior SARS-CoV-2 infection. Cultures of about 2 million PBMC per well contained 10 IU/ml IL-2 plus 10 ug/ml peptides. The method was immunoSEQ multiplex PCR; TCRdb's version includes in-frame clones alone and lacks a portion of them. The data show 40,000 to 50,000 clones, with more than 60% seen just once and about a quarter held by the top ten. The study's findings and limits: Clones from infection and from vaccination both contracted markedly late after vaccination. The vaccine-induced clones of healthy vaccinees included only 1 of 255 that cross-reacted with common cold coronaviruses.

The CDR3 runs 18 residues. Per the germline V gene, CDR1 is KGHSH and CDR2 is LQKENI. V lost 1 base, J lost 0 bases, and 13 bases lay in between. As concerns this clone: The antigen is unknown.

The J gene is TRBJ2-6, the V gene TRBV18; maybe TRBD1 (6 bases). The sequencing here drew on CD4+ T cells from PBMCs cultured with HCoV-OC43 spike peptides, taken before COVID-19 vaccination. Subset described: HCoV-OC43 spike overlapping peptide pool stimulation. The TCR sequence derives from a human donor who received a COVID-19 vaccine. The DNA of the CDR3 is TGTGCCAGCTCACCACGGGCAGGGGATGACTCTGGGGCCAACGTCCTGACTTTC. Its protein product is CASSPRAGDDSGANVLTF.